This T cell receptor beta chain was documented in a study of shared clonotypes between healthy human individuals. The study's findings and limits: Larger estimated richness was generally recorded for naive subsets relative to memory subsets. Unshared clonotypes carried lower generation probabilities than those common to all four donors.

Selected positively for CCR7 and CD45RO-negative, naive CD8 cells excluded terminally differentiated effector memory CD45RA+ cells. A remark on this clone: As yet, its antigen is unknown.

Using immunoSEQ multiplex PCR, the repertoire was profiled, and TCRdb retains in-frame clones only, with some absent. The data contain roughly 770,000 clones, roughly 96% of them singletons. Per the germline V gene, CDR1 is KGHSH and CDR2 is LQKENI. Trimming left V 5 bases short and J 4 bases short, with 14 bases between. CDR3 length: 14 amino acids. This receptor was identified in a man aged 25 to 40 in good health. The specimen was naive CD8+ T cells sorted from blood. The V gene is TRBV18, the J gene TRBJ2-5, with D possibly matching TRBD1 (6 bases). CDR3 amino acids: CASSRRTALETQYF. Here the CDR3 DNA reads TGTGCCAGCTCAAGAAGGACAGCCCTAGAGACCCAGTACTTC. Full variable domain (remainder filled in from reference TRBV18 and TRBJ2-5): NAGVMQNPRHLVRRRGQEARLRCSPMKGHSHVYWYRQLPEEGLKFMVYLQKENIIDESGMPKERFSAEFPKEGPSILRIQQVVRGDSAAYFCASSRRTALETQYFGPGTRLLVL.